The 9 T cell receptor beta chains below were found in one sample sequenced in a study of CD8+CD57+ T cells in acquired aplastic anemia. CDR3 and TCR beta VDJ profiling relied on a genomic DNA template. From the reads, TCRdb called clonotypes with MiXCR, one entry per CDR3 protein. The sample holds 350,000 to 450,000 distinct CDR3 sequences; about two thirds are singletons and the top ten take around 4%. Material: sorted CD4+, CD8+, or CD8+CD57+ T cells (not recorded which) from PBMCs. These receptors all come from a human donor in good health, serving as a control.

The V gene is TRBV20-1, the J gene TRBJ2-1; 7 bases align to TRBD2. This CDR3 is 14 amino acids long. Germline CDR1 is DFQATT and CDR2 is SNEGSKA (reference sequence). J was trimmed by 8 bases and V by 5 bases; bases with no gene match: 12. CDR3 sequence reads: CSAYQRGGLHEQFF. DNA for the CDR3: TGCAGTGCTTATCAGCGGGGTGGACTACATGAGCAGTTCTTC.

The V gene is TRBV5-1, the J gene TRBJ1-2; D is possibly TRBD1 (6 bases). Looked up from germline, CDR1 is SGHRS and CDR2 is YFSETQ. The ends were cut back, 2 bases at V and 8 bases at J, with 19 bases in the middle. The CDR3 has 15 residues. CDR3 in amino acids: CASSLAGGDSRGYTF. CDR3 DNA sequence: TGCGCCAGCAGCTTAGCCGGGGGCGATTCGCGCGGCTACACCTTC.

The J gene is TRBJ2-5, the V gene TRBV20-1, with D unclear. The V end lost 5 bases, the J end lost 5 bases, and 21 bases lay between the germline ends. The CDR3 extends over 15 amino acids. Germline values: CDR1 DFQATT, CDR2 SNEGSKA (reference sequence). CDR3 amino acids: CSARTALHYVETQYF. The CDR3 bases are TGCAGTGCTCGTACAGCCCTTCACTACGTGGAGACCCAGTACTTC.

A note on this clonotype: A read error may be the cause here, since a much bigger clone is one base away. The CDR3 does not end in the conserved phenylalanine or tryptophan, so this is likely a read error. V gene TRBV3-1 combines with J gene TRBJ2-2; either TRBD1 or TRBD2 may fit D (5 bases each). Germline V gene data show CDR1 as LGHDT and CDR2 as YNNKEL (reference sequence). This CDR3 has 15 residues. Trimming took off 1 base at V and 6 bases at J, with 12 bases between the two ends. The CDR3 protein is CASSQARGWAGELFL. CDR3 in DNA: TGTGCCAGCAGCCAAGCGAGGGGCTGGGCCGGGGAGCTGTTTCTT.

J is TRBJ2-6 and V is TRBV5-8, with a possible D match to TRBD2 (5 bases). The CDR3 is 15 residues long. Deletions cut 4 bases from V and 9 bases from J, with 17 bases between. Germline values: CDR1 SGHTS, CDR2 YDEGEE. CDR3 sequence (DNA): TGTGCCAGCAGCATAGATGGAATAGGAGGCAACGTCCTGACTTTC. Translated: CASSIDGIGGNVLTF. Full variable domain (outside the CDR3, taken from reference TRBV5-8 and TRBJ2-6): EAGVTQSPTHLIKTRGQQATLRCSPISGHTSVYWYQQALGLGLQFLLWYDEGEERNRGNFPPRFSGRQFPNYSSELNVNALELEDSALYLCASSIDGIGGNVLTFGAGSRLTVL.

V is TRBV9 and J is TRBJ2-7; 8 nucleotides match TRBD1. CDR3 length: 15 amino acids. J was trimmed by 11 bases and V by 5 bases; bases with no gene match: 18. Germline V lookup: CDR1 SGDLS, CDR2 YYNGEE. CDR3: CASRADRGEYGYKYF. The CDR3 DNA sequence: TGTGCCAGCAGGGCCGACAGGGGAGAGTATGGCTACAAGTACTTC.

A word on this clonotype: Lacking the conserved final phenylalanine or tryptophan, this CDR3 likely reflects a read error. No DNA is shown, since the ends of the CDR3 on it are uncertain; the CDR3 is the one TCRdb lists. CDR3 loop: CASSLSFNSPFHL. The chain couples TRBV5-5 to TRBJ1-6. The CDR3 contains 13 residues when both ends are counted. CDR1 is SGHKS, CDR2 YYEKEE, per germline (reference sequence).

The chain joins TRBV7-2 to TRBJ2-7; no definite D call. This CDR3 contains 14 residues. Germline assignment: CDR1 SGHTA and CDR2 FQGNSA. V lost 9 bases to trimming and J lost 5 bases, with 20 bases between them. The CDR3 loop is CASNRLGITDEQYF. CDR3 bases: TGTGCCAGTAACAGACTGGGGATCACAGACGAGCAGTACTTC.

As for this clonotype: A read error is possible here, since a much larger clone lies one base away. This chain uses TRBV5-1 with TRBJ2-1, with 8 bases matching TRBD1. This CDR3 has 15 residues. Germline V gene data show CDR1 as SGHRS and CDR2 as YFSETQ. The CDR3 protein is CASSQGQGRHNGQFF. The CDR3 DNA is TGCGCCAGCAGCCAAGGACAGGGCCGTCACAATGGGCAGTTCTTC.